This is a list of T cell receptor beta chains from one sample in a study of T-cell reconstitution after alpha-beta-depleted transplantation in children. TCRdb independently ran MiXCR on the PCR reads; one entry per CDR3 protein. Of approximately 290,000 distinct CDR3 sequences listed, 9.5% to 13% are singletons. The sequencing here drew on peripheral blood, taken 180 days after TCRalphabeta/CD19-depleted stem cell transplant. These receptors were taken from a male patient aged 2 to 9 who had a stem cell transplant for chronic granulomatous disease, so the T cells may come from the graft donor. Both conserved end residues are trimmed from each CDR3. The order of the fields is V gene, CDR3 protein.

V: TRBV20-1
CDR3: SASDVGGPSYEQY

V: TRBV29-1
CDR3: SVGRYDNEQF

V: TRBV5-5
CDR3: ASRRWGGHEKLF

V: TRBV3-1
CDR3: ASSQPGGTYNSPLH

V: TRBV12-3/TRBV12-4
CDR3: ASSGLSPTNTGELF

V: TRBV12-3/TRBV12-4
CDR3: ASSIETQY

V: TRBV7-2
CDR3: ASSTPGGMSNQPQH

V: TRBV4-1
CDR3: ASSQGSGQGGNTIY

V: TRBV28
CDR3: ASSLWGQGIGMNTEAF

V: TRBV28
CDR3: ASSLRTGVSSPLH

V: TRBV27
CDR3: ASSLGPAMNTEAF

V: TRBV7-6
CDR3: ASSSAPRGRTGELF

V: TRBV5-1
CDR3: ASTPGGNEQF

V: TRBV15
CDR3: ATSRRRDTEAF

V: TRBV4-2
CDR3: ASSQGEETQY

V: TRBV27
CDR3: ASSSGPSYEQY

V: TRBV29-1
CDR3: SVDPSGVYNEQF

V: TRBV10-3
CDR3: AISDWDRGADTQY

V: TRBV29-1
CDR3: SASTPLYGYT

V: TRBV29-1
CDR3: SVTGTGGIHEQF

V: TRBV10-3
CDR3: AISPSGGGPADTQY

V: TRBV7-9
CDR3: ASSWSSDREGDIQY

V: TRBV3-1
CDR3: ASSQDKLYQETQY

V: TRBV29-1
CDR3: SVDGTSGIGPSTDTQY

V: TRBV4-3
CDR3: ASSQDIGEPWQF

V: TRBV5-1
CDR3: ASRSPLETQY

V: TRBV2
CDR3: ASARTTNYGYT

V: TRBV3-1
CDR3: ASSQDVEVTQY

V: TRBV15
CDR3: ATSRAPPRLATSYNEQF

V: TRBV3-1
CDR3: ASSQDQGAMNTEAF

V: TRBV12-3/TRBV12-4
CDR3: ASSSSSGGAGEQY

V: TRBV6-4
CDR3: ASRGQGKTEAF

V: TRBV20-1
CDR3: SAQQGAVSYEQY

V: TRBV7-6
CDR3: ASSLGQGTSEAF

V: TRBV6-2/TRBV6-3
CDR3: ASRSTGRAGELF

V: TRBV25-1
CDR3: ASSEQGATEAF

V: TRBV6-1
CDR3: ASSESRDGPYEQY

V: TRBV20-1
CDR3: SAGTGAEAF

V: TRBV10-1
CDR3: ASSLGQVMNTEAF

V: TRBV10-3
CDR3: AIRGFSTDTQY

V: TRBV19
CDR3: ASSISGEQF

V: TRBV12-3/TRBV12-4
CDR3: ASRRTSGANNEQF

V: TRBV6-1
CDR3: ASSQDSAFGGRMETQY

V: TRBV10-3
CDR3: ATSGGGETQY

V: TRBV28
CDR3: ASSFFGTGTLNTEAF

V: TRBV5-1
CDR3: ASSPWTGMNTEAF